Listed below are T cell receptor beta chains from one sample, sequenced in a study of blood T cell repertoires in COVID-19. This table comes from immunoSEQ multiplex PCR, and its TCRdb copy is limited to in-frame clones, with some not included. The sample lists some 200,000 clones; about 90% were seen once. Sequencing was carried out using peripheral blood. Every receptor here comes from a man between 18 and 35 years old with active or convalescent COVID-19. CDR3s include the opening cysteine and the closing phenylalanine or tryptophan. The order of the fields is clone size, J gene, V gene, D gene, CDR3 protein, CDR3 DNA. A D gene is named only where the DNA matches it firmly. Only some rows state a clone size, as once, few, many or a class for expanded clones.

abundance: -; j_gene: TRBJ2-1; v_gene: TRBV25-1; d_gene: -; CDR3aa: CASRQGQDEQFF; CDR3nt: TGTGCCAGCAGACAGGGACAAGATGAGCAGTTCTTC
abundance: -; j_gene: TRBJ1-3; v_gene: TRBV30; d_gene: -; CDR3aa: CAFRGSGNTIYF; CDR3nt: TGTGCCTTTCGGGGGTCTGGAAACACCATATATTTT
abundance: -; j_gene: TRBJ2-5; v_gene: TRBV6-5; d_gene: -; CDR3aa: CASSYGKEWKETQYF; CDR3nt: TGTGCCAGCAGTTACGGAAAGGAGTGGAAAGAGACCCAGTACTTC
abundance: -; j_gene: TRBJ2-1; v_gene: TRBV19; d_gene: TRBD2; CDR3aa: CASSPGTSGLSSYNEQFF; CDR3nt: TGTGCCAGTAGTCCGGGGACTAGCGGGTTGAGCTCCTACAATGAGCAGTTCTTC
abundance: -; j_gene: TRBJ1-1; v_gene: TRBV6-2/TRBV6-3; d_gene: -; CDR3aa: CASSYKPGLPEGTEAFF; CDR3nt: TGTGCCAGCAGTTATAAACCGGGTCTGCCTGAGGGCACTGAAGCTTTCTTT
abundance: -; j_gene: TRBJ1-6; v_gene: TRBV30; d_gene: TRBD1; CDR3aa: CAWKLQGAGSPLHF; CDR3nt: TGTGCCTGGAAGTTGCAGGGGGCAGGTTCACCCCTCCACTTT
abundance: -; j_gene: TRBJ1-4; v_gene: TRBV19; d_gene: -; CDR3aa: CASSSSGGLGEKLFF; CDR3nt: TGTGCCAGTAGCTCATCGGGGGGGCTGGGTGAAAAACTGTTTTTT
abundance: -; j_gene: TRBJ2-1; v_gene: TRBV10-2; d_gene: TRBD1; CDR3aa: CASSDRTGGYNEQFF; CDR3nt: TGCGCCAGCAGTGATCGGACAGGGGGCTACAATGAGCAGTTCTTC
abundance: -; j_gene: TRBJ1-2; v_gene: TRBV27; d_gene: TRBD1; CDR3aa: CASSLRSGQGRPNYGYTF; CDR3nt: TGTGCCAGCAGCCTGAGGAGTGGACAGGGTAGGCCTAACTATGGCTACACCTTC
abundance: -; j_gene: TRBJ2-2; v_gene: TRBV18; d_gene: -; CDR3aa: CASSPRGIRTGELFF; CDR3nt: TGTGCCAGCTCACCACGAGGGATTCGCACCGGGGAGCTGTTTTTT
abundance: -; j_gene: TRBJ2-7; v_gene: TRBV28; d_gene: -; CDR3aa: CASSLYRGEQYF; CDR3nt: TGTGCCAGCAGTTTATATAGGGGCGAGCAGTACTTC
abundance: -; j_gene: TRBJ1-5; v_gene: TRBV30; d_gene: -; CDR3aa: CAWNHGGSQPQHF; CDR3nt: TGTGCCTGGAATCATGGAGGGAGTCAGCCCCAGCATTTT
abundance: -; j_gene: TRBJ1-2; v_gene: TRBV2; d_gene: -; CDR3aa: CASRRVNLRYGYTF; CDR3nt: TGTGCCAGCAGGCGGGTTAATCTTCGCTATGGCTACACCTTC
abundance: -; j_gene: TRBJ1-5; v_gene: TRBV10-1; d_gene: TRBD1; CDR3aa: CASSEEPWDRANQPQHF; CDR3nt: TGCGCCAGCAGCGAAGAGCCCTGGGACAGGGCAAATCAGCCCCAGCATTTT
abundance: -; j_gene: TRBJ1-1; v_gene: TRBV10-3; d_gene: -; CDR3aa: CAISQGFEAFF; CDR3nt: TGTGCCATCAGTCAGGGGTTTGAAGCTTTCTTT
abundance: -; j_gene: TRBJ1-1; v_gene: TRBV9; d_gene: -; CDR3aa: CASRSPGNTEAFF; CDR3nt: TGTGCCAGCAGAAGCCCAGGAAACACTGAAGCTTTCTTT
abundance: -; j_gene: TRBJ1-1; v_gene: TRBV6-5; d_gene: TRBD1; CDR3aa: CASSYSGGATNEAFF; CDR3nt: TGTGCCAGCAGTTACTCAGGGGGCGCTACGAATGAAGCTTTCTTT
abundance: -; j_gene: TRBJ2-7; v_gene: TRBV4-1; d_gene: TRBD1; CDR3aa: CASSHTWTGYEQYF; CDR3nt: TGCGCCAGCAGCCATACCTGGACAGGGTACGAGCAGTACTTC
abundance: -; j_gene: TRBJ1-1; v_gene: TRBV30; d_gene: -; CDR3aa: CACKFAGAMAEAFF; CDR3nt: TGTGCCTGCAAGTTCGCGGGTGCAATGGCTGAAGCTTTCTTT
abundance: -; j_gene: TRBJ1-6; v_gene: TRBV11-3; d_gene: TRBD1; CDR3aa: CASSRDSSNSPLHF; CDR3nt: TGTGCCAGCAGCCGGGACAGCTCCAATTCACCCCTCCACTTT
abundance: -; j_gene: TRBJ2-7; v_gene: TRBV3-1/TRBV3-2; d_gene: -; CDR3aa: CASSHHPGSGYEQYF; CDR3nt: TGTGCCAGCAGCCATCACCCCGGGAGCGGCTACGAGCAGTACTTC
abundance: once; j_gene: TRBJ2-7; v_gene: TRBV27; d_gene: TRBD2; CDR3aa: CASSLTLAGLSSYEQYF; CDR3nt: TGTGCCAGCAGTTTAACCTTAGCGGGCTTGAGCTCCTACGAGCAGTACTTC
abundance: -; j_gene: TRBJ2-7; v_gene: TRBV27; d_gene: -; CDR3aa: CASSTDTTYEQYF; CDR3nt: TGTGCCAGCAGTACGGACACCACCTACGAGCAGTACTTC
abundance: -; j_gene: TRBJ2-2; v_gene: TRBV7-2; d_gene: TRBD1; CDR3aa: CASSRGQGPPGELFF; CDR3nt: TGTGCCAGCAGCCGGGGACAGGGGCCGCCCGGGGAGCTGTTTTTT
abundance: -; j_gene: TRBJ2-5; v_gene: TRBV6-2/TRBV6-3; d_gene: TRBD2; CDR3aa: CASSKLAVVQETQYF; CDR3nt: TGTGCCAGCAGCAAACTAGCGGTGGTTCAAGAGACCCAGTACTTC
abundance: -; j_gene: TRBJ2-7; v_gene: TRBV28; d_gene: -; CDR3aa: CASSSRQGRRYEQYF; CDR3nt: TGTGCCAGCAGTTCCCGACAAGGCCGTCGCTACGAGCAGTACTTC
abundance: -; j_gene: TRBJ2-1; v_gene: TRBV2; d_gene: TRBD2; CDR3aa: CASRGLGSGSYNEQFF; CDR3nt: TGTGCCAGCAGGGGCTTGGGTAGCGGGAGTTACAATGAGCAGTTCTTC
abundance: -; j_gene: TRBJ1-5; v_gene: TRBV9; d_gene: -; CDR3aa: CASSVGQNQPQHF; CDR3nt: TGTGCCAGCAGCGTAGGACAGAATCAGCCCCAGCATTTT
abundance: -; j_gene: TRBJ2-5; v_gene: TRBV3-1/TRBV3-2; d_gene: -; CDR3aa: CASSHRRTQETQYF; CDR3nt: TGTGCCAGCAGCCATAGGAGAACTCAAGAGACCCAGTACTTC
abundance: -; j_gene: TRBJ2-5; v_gene: TRBV11-3; d_gene: TRBD1; CDR3aa: CASSLGYDPGQDVETQYF; CDR3nt: TGTGCCAGCAGCTTAGGTTATGATCCGGGACAGGATGTGGAGACCCAGTACTTC
abundance: -; j_gene: TRBJ1-2; v_gene: TRBV13; d_gene: -; CDR3aa: CASSGGLHGYTF; CDR3nt: TGTGCCAGCAGCGGAGGGCTACATGGCTACACCTTC
abundance: -; j_gene: TRBJ1-5; v_gene: TRBV25-1; d_gene: -; CDR3aa: CASSENWADGSQPQHF; CDR3nt: TGTGCCAGCAGTGAAAATTGGGCAGATGGTAGTCAGCCCCAGCATTTT
abundance: -; j_gene: TRBJ2-1; v_gene: TRBV10-1; d_gene: -; CDR3aa: CASSGPNEEEQFF; CDR3nt: TGCGCCAGCAGTGGACCCAACGAGGAGGAGCAGTTCTTC
abundance: -; j_gene: TRBJ1-4; v_gene: TRBV6-5; d_gene: -; CDR3aa: CASTDSWGELFF; CDR3nt: TGTGCCAGCACCGACAGCTGGGGCGAACTGTTTTTT